Listed below are T cell receptor beta chains from one sample, sequenced in a study of CD8 T cells in ankylosing spondylitis. Each CDR3 protein gets one entry after TCRdb re-called the 5' RACE reads with MiXCR. The sample includes 200,000 to 250,000 distinct CDR3 sequences, roughly 10% of them seen just once. Sequenced sample: blood, either unsorted or a sorted T cell fraction (not recorded which). Receptors were obtained from a male donor with ankylosing spondylitis or in good health (not recorded which). CDR3s include the opening cysteine and the closing phenylalanine or tryptophan. The D gene is left open where the match is weak. Not every row has a clone size; where given, it reads once, few, many or a size class.

abundance,v_gene,j_gene,d_gene,CDR3nt,CDR3aa
many,TRBV5-1,TRBJ1-1,NA,TGCGCCAGCAGCTTGGCCGGCAAACCGAACACTGAAGCTTTCTTT,CASSLAGKPNTEAFF
many,TRBV7-2,TRBJ2-5,NA,TGTGCCAGCAGCTCGGGCAACCAAGAGACCCAGTACTTC,CASSSGNQETQYF
few,TRBV20-1,TRBJ2-5,NA,TGCAGTGCTATACAGGGGGGGGAGGAGACCCAGTACTTC,CSAIQGGEETQYF
many,TRBV7-2,TRBJ2-1,TRBD2,TGTGCCAGCAGCCCGGAACTAGCGGGGCTTAGCAATGAGCAGTTCTTC,CASSPELAGLSNEQFF
few,TRBV2,TRBJ2-3,TRBD2,TGTGCCAGAGCGGGGAGCACAGATACGCAGTATTTT,CARAGSTDTQYF
few,TRBV2,TRBJ2-2,NA,TGTGCCAGCCAGGGAGAGAACACCGGGGAGCTGTTTTTT,CASQGENTGELFF
few,TRBV7-3,TRBJ2-2,NA,TGTGCCAGCAGCTATTCCCGGGGGACCGGGGAGCTGTTTTTT,CASSYSRGTGELFF
many,TRBV20-1,TRBJ2-3,NA,TGCAGTGCTAGACCCCGTCGGGTGGGGGCCTCTAGCACAGATACGCAGTATTTT,CSARPRRVGASSTDTQYF
NA,TRBV7-8,TRBJ2-7,TRBD1,TGTGCCAGCAGCTTCCGGGACAGAGTCTACGAGCAGTACTTC,CASSFRDRVYEQYF
many,TRBV12-3/TRBV12-4,TRBJ2-7,NA,TGTGCCAGCAGTGGACAGACAGTTTCCTACGAGCAGTACTTC,CASSGQTVSYEQYF
many,TRBV19,TRBJ1-6,TRBD1,TGTGCCAGTCGACACAGGGGGCCAAATTCACCCCTCCACTTT,CASRHRGPNSPLHF
many,TRBV5-1,TRBJ2-5,NA,TGCGCCAGCAGCTCCGGGACACCCCAAGAGACCCAGTACTTC,CASSSGTPQETQYF
many,TRBV9,TRBJ1-6,NA,TGTGCCAGCAGCGACGGGAATTCACCCCTCCACTTT,CASSDGNSPLHF
NA,TRBV2,TRBJ2-2,TRBD2,TGTGCCAGCAGTTGGGGCGGGGGGTCGGGCACCGGGGAGCTGTTTTTT,CASSWGGGSGTGELFF
few,TRBV5-1,TRBJ1-1,TRBD1,TGCGCCAGCAGCTTGAGGAGGGGACAGGGGAACACTGAAGCTTTCTTT,CASSLRRGQGNTEAFF
NA,TRBV5-1,TRBJ2-5,NA,TGCGCCAGCAGCTTGACCCCCTTAGCGAGCTTTTTGCAAGAGACCCAGTACTTC,CASSLTPLASFLQETQYF
many,TRBV5-4,TRBJ2-1,NA,TGTGCCAGCAGCTTGCAAAGGTCCTACAATGAGCAGTTCTTC,CASSLQRSYNEQFF
many,TRBV27,TRBJ1-4,TRBD1,TGTGCCAGCAGTGACCGGGCAGGGGGCTGGTTGGAACTGTTTTTT,CASSDRAGGWLELFF